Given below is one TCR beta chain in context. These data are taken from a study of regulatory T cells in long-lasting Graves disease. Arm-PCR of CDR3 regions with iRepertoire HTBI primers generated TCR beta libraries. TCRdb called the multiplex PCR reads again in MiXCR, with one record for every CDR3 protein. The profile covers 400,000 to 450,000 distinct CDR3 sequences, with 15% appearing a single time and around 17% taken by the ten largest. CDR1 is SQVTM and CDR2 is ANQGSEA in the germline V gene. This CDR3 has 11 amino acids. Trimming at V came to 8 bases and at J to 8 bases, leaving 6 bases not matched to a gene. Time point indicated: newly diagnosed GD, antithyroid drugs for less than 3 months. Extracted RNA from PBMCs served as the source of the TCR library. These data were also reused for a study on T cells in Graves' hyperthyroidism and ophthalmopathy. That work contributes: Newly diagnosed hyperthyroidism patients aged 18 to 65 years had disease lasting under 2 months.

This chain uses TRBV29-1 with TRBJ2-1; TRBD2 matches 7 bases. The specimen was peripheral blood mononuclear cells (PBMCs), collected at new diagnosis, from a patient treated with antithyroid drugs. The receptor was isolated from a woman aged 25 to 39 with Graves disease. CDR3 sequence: CSQNRGDEQFF. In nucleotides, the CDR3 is TGCAGCCAAAATCGGGGGGATGAGCAGTTCTTC.